This T cell receptor (beta chain) came from a study of cytomegalovirus exposure and HLA in healthy donors. 13 Jbeta primers and 60 Vbeta primers were used for the PCR. This table comes from immunoSEQ multiplex PCR, and its TCRdb copy is limited to in-frame clones, with some not included. This sample yields 150,000 to 200,000 clones, of which around 84% are seen a single time; 1.5% to 2% belongs to the top ten. Study-wide points: Later analysis showed most CMV-associated TCR beta chains appearing HLA-restricted.

The germline V and J ends were trimmed by 4 bases and 8 bases, with 20 bases remaining between them. Germline loops: CDR1 MGHRA, CDR2 YSYEKL. This CDR3 is built from 16 residues. Comment on this clone: The antigen remains undetermined.

The clonotype was recovered from a woman in her late teens or twenties in good health and CMV-seronegative. This rearrangement joins TRBV4-1 to TRBJ1-4; D unclear. Source material: PBMCs. CDR3 sequence (DNA): TGCGCCAGCAGCCGGATTGAGGGAGACCTACAGGAAAAACTGTTTTTT. Its protein product is CASSRIEGDLQEKLFF.